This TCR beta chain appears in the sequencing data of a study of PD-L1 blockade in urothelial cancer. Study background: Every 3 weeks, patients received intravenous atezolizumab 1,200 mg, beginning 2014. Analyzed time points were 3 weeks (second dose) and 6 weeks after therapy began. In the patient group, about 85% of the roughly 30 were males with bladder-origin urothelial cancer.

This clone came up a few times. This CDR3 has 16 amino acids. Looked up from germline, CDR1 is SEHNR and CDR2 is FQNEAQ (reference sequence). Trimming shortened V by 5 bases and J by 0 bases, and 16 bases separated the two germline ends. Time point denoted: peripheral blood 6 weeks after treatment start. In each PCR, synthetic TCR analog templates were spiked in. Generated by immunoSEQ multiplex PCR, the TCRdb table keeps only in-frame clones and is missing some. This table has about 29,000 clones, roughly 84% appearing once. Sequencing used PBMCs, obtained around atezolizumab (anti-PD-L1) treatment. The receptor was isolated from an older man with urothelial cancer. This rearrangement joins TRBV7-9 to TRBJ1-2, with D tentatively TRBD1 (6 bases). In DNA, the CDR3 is TGTGCCAGCAGCCCTTCCGGCAGGGGATCTAACTATGGCTACACCTTC. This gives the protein CASSPSGRGSNYGYTF.